A selection of T cell receptor beta chains follows, all from one sample in a study of T cell responses to AZD1222 COVID-19 vaccine. Some clones are missing from TCRdb's copy, which holds only in-frame ones; the method was immunoSEQ multiplex PCR. Among about 140,000 clones listed, more than 75% were seen once. The sequences come from peripheral blood, collected 28 days after the second AZD1222 dose. The source of these receptors is an adult who received the AZD1222 COVID-19 vaccine. CDR3s include the opening cysteine and the closing phenylalanine or tryptophan. The order of the fields is V gene, clone size, D gene, J gene, CDR3 protein, CDR3 DNA. The D gene is left open where the match is weak. The size of a clone is reported for some rows only, either as once, few or many, or as a class for expanded clones.

TRBV27	-	TRBD2	TRBJ2-3	CASTRITGTTSTDTQYF	TGTGCCAGCACCAGAATCACCGGGACTACTAGCACAGATACGCAGTATTTT
TRBV5-8	-	TRBD1	TRBJ1-1	CASSGGQDNTEAFF	TGTGCCAGCAGCGGGGGACAGGATAACACTGAAGCTTTCTTT
TRBV11-2	-	-	TRBJ2-2	CASSTNTGELFF	TGTGCCAGCAGCACCAACACCGGGGAGCTGTTTTTT
TRBV12-3/TRBV12-4	-	-	TRBJ1-1	CAGRQRTEAFF	TGTGCCGGCCGGCAACGCACTGAAGCTTTCTTT
TRBV10-3	-	TRBD1	TRBJ2-7	CAIGTATYEQYF	TGTGCCATCGGGACAGCCACCTACGAGCAGTACTTC
TRBV2	-	TRBD1	TRBJ2-7	CASSDGTGQGEQYF	TGTGCCAGCAGTGACGGGACAGGGCAGGGCGAGCAGTACTTC
TRBV3-1/TRBV3-2	few	TRBD1	TRBJ1-1	CASRTGVNTEAFF	TGTGCCAGCCGAACAGGGGTAAACACTGAAGCTTTCTTT
TRBV12-3/TRBV12-4	-	-	TRBJ1-1	CASSRTTGEAFF	TGTGCCAGCAGTCGCACTACAGGTGAAGCTTTCTTT
TRBV19	-	-	TRBJ1-1	CASLPGSVGTEAFF	TGTGCCAGCCTTCCAGGGTCAGTAGGGACTGAAGCTTTCTTT
TRBV3-1/TRBV3-2	once	TRBD1	TRBJ2-2	CASSQSGQGDTGELFF	TGTGCCAGCAGCCAGTCGGGACAGGGTGACACCGGGGAGCTGTTTTTT
TRBV12-3/TRBV12-4	once	-	TRBJ1-2	CASSLVRGGYTF	TGTGCCAGCAGTTTGGTGAGGGGAGGCTACACCTTC
TRBV18	-	TRBD1	TRBJ2-5	CASSPRTGQETQYF	TGTGCCAGCTCACCTCGGACAGGGCAAGAGACCCAGTACTTC
TRBV3-1/TRBV3-2	once	-	TRBJ1-6	CASSQGDFGRSPLHF	TGTGCCAGCAGCCAGGGGGATTTTGGAAGATCACCCCTCCACTTT
TRBV3-1/TRBV3-2	-	TRBD1	TRBJ1-2	CASSQLTGGWGYTF	TGTGCCAGCAGCCAGTTGACAGGGGGATGGGGCTACACCTTC
TRBV19	-	-	TRBJ2-3	CASSAGEAFYTQYF	TGTGCCAGTAGTGCCGGTGAAGCTTTCTATACGCAGTATTTT
TRBV24-1	-	-	TRBJ1-2	CATSDGLGRGGGYTF	TGTGCCACCAGTGATGGCCTGGGGAGGGGCGGTGGCTACACCTTC
TRBV29-1	-	-	TRBJ1-2	CSVTGGYTF	TGCAGCGTTACTGGGGGCTACACCTTC
TRBV5-8	many	TRBD2	TRBJ2-2	CASSLAGTSGTTGELFF	TGTGCCAGCAGCTTGGCCGGGACTAGCGGGACCACCGGGGAGCTGTTTTTT
TRBV5-1	-	-	TRBJ2-7	CASSSPGQSYEQYF	TGCGCCAGCAGCTCCCCCGGGCAGTCCTACGAGCAGTACTTC
TRBV30	-	TRBD1	TRBJ1-5	CATGDQPQHF	TGTGCGACAGGGGATCAGCCCCAGCATTTT
TRBV28	-	TRBD1	TRBJ1-2	CASSPLDRGNYGYTF	TGTGCCAGCAGTCCTTTGGACAGGGGTAACTATGGCTACACCTTC
TRBV28	-	TRBD1	TRBJ2-7	CASAPPGQGNYEQYF	TGTGCCAGCGCCCCGCCGGGACAGGGGAACTACGAGCAGTACTTC
TRBV5-5	once	-	TRBJ1-1	CASSLGRALMNTEAFF	TGTGCCAGCAGCTTGGGCAGGGCCCTAATGAACACTGAAGCTTTCTTT
TRBV10-3	-	-	TRBJ1-5	CAISGAQEGNQPQHF	TGTGCCATCAGTGGGGCGCAAGAGGGCAATCAGCCCCAGCATTTT
TRBV9	-	-	TRBJ2-3	CASSAQFVTDTQYF	TGTGCCAGCAGCGCCCAGTTTGTTACAGATACGCAGTATTTT
TRBV7-3	-	-	TRBJ2-1	CASSLRAGPYNEQFF	TGTGCCAGCAGCTTAAGAGCGGGCCCCTACAATGAGCAGTTCTTC
TRBV21-1	-	-	TRBJ2-1	CASSKDGLAGSNEQFF	TGTGCCAGCAGCAAAGATGGGCTAGCGGGCAGCAATGAGCAGTTCTTC
TRBV5-1	-	-	TRBJ2-7	CASSAPSYEQYF	TGCGCCAGCAGCGCCCCCTCCTACGAGCAGTACTTC
TRBV28	-	-	TRBJ1-4	CASSLRWGGTNEKLFF	TGTGCCAGCAGTTTGCGGTGGGGCGGCACTAATGAAAAACTGTTTTTT
TRBV4-2	-	-	TRBJ1-2	CASSQGVGGSYGYTF	TGTGCCAGCAGCCAAGGGGTAGGGGGAAGTTATGGCTACACCTTC
TRBV28	-	-	TRBJ1-1	CASSSTAFRAFF	TGTGCCAGCAGTTCGACAGCATTTAGGGCTTTCTTT
TRBV7-6	few	TRBD1	TRBJ1-4	CASSQTGVATNEKLFF	TGTGCCAGCAGTCAGACAGGGGTTGCAACTAATGAAAAACTGTTTTTT
TRBV7-2	few	-	TRBJ2-3	CASSRTGNTDTQYF	TGTGCCAGCAGCCGTACAGGGAACACAGATACGCAGTATTTT
TRBV7-2	-	-	TRBJ1-6	CASSQQGSSPLHF	TGTGCCAGCAGCCAACAGGGCTCTTCACCCCTCCACTTT
TRBV6-5	few	-	TRBJ1-1	CASSTNTEAFF	TGTGCCAGCTCCACAAACACTGAAGCTTTCTTT
TRBV4-2	-	-	TRBJ1-1	CASSPPERGSTEAFF	TGTGCCAGCAGCCCCCCCGAGAGGGGTAGCACTGAAGCTTTCTTT
TRBV7-3	few	-	TRBJ2-2	CASSLMGSPGELFF	TGTGCCAGCAGCTTAATGGGCAGTCCCGGGGAGCTGTTTTTT
TRBV7-6	-	-	TRBJ2-5	CASSAKGTSLATQYF	TGTGCCAGCAGCGCCAAGGGGACCTCGCTGGCGACCCAGTACTTC
TRBV6-5	-	-	TRBJ1-1	CASSFTSGGTFF	TGTGCCAGCAGCTTTACTTCGGGGGGAACTTTCTTT
TRBV27	-	TRBD2	TRBJ2-1	CASSFFSSGGADNEQFF	TGTGCCAGCAGTTTTTTTTCTAGCGGGGGGGCTGACAATGAGCAGTTCTTC
TRBV2	-	-	TRBJ2-3	CASSAREGGTDTQYF	TGTGCCAGCAGTGCGAGGGAAGGGGGCACAGATACGCAGTATTTT
TRBV6-9	-	TRBD1	TRBJ1-6	CASPPTGLYNSPLHF	TGTGCCAGCCCTCCGACAGGGCTCTATAATTCACCCCTCCACTTT
TRBV28	-	-	TRBJ2-7	CASSLGRLISYEQYF	TGTGCCAGCAGTTTGGGCAGGTTAATCTCCTACGAGCAGTACTTC
TRBV6-1	-	TRBD1	TRBJ1-5	CASSEWDRINQPQHF	TGTGCCAGCAGTGAATGGGACAGGATAAATCAGCCCCAGCATTTT
TRBV6-5	-	-	TRBJ2-7	CASSYSAGFSYEQYF	TGTGCCAGCAGTTACTCGGCGGGGTTTTCCTACGAGCAGTACTTC
TRBV28	-	-	TRBJ2-1	CASSLMGAEQFF	TGTGCCAGCAGTTTAATGGGGGCTGAGCAGTTCTTC
TRBV19	-	TRBD2	TRBJ2-1	CASSLAGVSYNEQFF	TGTGCCAGTAGTTTAGCGGGGGTCTCCTACAATGAGCAGTTCTTC